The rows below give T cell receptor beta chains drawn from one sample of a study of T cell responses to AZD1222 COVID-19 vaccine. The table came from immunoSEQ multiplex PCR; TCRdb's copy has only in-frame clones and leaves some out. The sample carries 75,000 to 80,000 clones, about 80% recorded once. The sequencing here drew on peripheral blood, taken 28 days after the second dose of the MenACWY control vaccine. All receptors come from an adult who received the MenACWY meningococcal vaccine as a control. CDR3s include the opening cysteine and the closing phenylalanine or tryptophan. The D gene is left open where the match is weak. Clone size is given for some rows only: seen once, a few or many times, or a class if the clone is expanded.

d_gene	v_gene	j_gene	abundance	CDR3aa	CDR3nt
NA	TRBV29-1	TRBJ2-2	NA	CSVEEPRAENTGELFF	TGCAGCGTTGAAGAGCCCAGGGCAGAGAACACCGGGGAGCTGTTTTTT
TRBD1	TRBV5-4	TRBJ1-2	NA	CASSKGAASNYGYTF	TGTGCCAGCAGCAAGGGGGCAGCCTCGAACTATGGCTACACCTTC
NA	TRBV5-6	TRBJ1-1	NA	CASSFSGFSTEAFF	TGTGCCAGCAGCTTCTCAGGGTTCAGCACTGAAGCTTTCTTT
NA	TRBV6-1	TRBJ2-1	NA	CASSETAYNEQFF	TGTGCCAGCAGTGAAACTGCTTACAATGAGCAGTTCTTC
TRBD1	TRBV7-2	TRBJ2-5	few	CASSLRQGAGRETQYF	TGTGCCAGCAGCTTAAGACAGGGGGCAGGGCGAGAGACCCAGTACTTC
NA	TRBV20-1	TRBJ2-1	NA	CSASQGLGEQFF	TGCAGTGCTAGTCAGGGATTAGGCGAGCAGTTCTTC
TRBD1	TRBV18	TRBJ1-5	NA	CASPPRRGINQPQHF	TGTGCCAGCCCGCCCCGCAGGGGGATTAATCAGCCCCAGCATTTT
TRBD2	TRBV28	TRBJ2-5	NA	CASRSSGTGKTQYF	TGTGCCAGCAGGTCGAGCGGGACGGGGAAGACCCAGTACTTC
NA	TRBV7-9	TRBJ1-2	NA	CASSAALVGYTF	TGTGCCAGCAGCGCGGCCCTCGTCGGGTACACCTTC
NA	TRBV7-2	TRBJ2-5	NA	CASSLRAKGTQYF	TGTGCCAGCAGCTTACGCGCGAAGGGGACCCAGTACTTC
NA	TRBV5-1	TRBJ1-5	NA	CASSPGGESNQPQHF	TGCGCCTCTTCGCCCGGGGGCGAGAGCAATCAGCCCCAGCATTTT
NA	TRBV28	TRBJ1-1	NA	CAIQQVNTEAFF	TGTGCCATCCAACAAGTGAACACTGAAGCTTTCTTT
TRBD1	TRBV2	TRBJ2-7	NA	CASSSDRSSYEQYF	TGTGCCAGCTCCTCGGACAGGAGCTCCTACGAGCAGTACTTC
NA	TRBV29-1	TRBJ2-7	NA	CSVGDVYEQYF	TGCAGCGTTGGGGACGTCTACGAGCAGTACTTC
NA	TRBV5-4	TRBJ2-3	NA	CASSLDGAVSTDTQYF	TGTGCCAGCAGCTTGGACGGGGCGGTTAGCACAGATACGCAGTATTTT
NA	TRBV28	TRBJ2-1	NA	CASSFMNDEQFF	TGTGCCAGCAGTTTTATGAACGATGAGCAGTTCTTC
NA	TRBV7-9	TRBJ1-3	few	CAGGGVRSGNTIYF	TGTGCCGGCGGGGGGGTCCGCTCTGGAAACACCATATATTTT
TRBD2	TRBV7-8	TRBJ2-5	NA	CASSLAGGPGETQYF	TGTGCCAGCAGCTTAGCGGGAGGGCCTGGTGAGACCCAGTACTTC
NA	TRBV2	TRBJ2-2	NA	CASSVVPGLAGELFF	TGTGCCAGCAGTGTGGTACCAGGTTTGGCCGGGGAGCTGTTTTTT
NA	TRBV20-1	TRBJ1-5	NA	CSASSGGDQPQHF	TGCAGTGCTAGTTCCGGGGGGGATCAGCCCCAGCATTTT
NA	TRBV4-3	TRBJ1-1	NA	CASSQVAGNTEAFF	TGCGCCAGCAGCCAAGTCGCAGGGAACACTGAAGCTTTCTTT
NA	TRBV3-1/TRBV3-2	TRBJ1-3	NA	CASSLTGTGNTIYF	TGTGCCAGCAGCCTTACAGGGACGGGAAACACCATATATTTT
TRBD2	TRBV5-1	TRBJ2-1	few	CASSPRGTSGNYNEQFF	TGCGCCAGCAGCCCCAGGGGGACTAGCGGAAACTACAATGAGCAGTTCTTC
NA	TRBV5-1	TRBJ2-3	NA	CASSSSGGPSTDTQYF	TGCGCCAGCAGCTCGAGTGGGGGTCCGAGCACAGATACGCAGTATTTT
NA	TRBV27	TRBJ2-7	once	CASRPGQVNGEQYF	TGTGCCAGCAGACCGGGACAAGTAAACGGCGAGCAGTACTTC
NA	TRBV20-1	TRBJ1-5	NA	CSASGDRGLNQPQHF	TGCAGTGCTAGTGGGGACCGAGGACTCAATCAGCCCCAGCATTTT
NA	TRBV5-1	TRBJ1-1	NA	CASSRSVNTEAFF	TGCGCCAGCTCGCGTTCGGTGAACACTGAAGCTTTCTTT
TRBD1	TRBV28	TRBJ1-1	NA	CASRGQGETNTEAFF	TGTGCCAGCAGGGGACAGGGGGAAACGAACACTGAAGCTTTCTTT
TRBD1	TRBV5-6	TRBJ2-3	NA	CASSLGQGNPHTDTQYF	TGTGCCAGCAGTCTTGGACAGGGCAATCCCCACACAGATACGCAGTATTTT
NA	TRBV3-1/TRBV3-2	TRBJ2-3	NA	CASSLEGTQYF	TGTGCCAGCAGCCTTGAGGGAACGCAGTATTTT
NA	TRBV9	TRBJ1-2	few	CASSVATGGYGYTF	TGTGCCAGCAGCGTAGCTACGGGGGGCTATGGCTACACCTTC
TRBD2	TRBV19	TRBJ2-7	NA	CASSGGTSPYEQYF	TGTGCCAGTAGTGGTGGGACTAGTCCGTACGAGCAGTACTTC
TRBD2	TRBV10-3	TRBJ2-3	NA	CAISSGLAGTDTQYF	TGTGCCATCAGTTCTGGACTAGCGGGGACAGATACGCAGTATTTT
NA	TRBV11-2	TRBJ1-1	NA	CASGQGTNTEAFF	TGTGCCAGCGGCCAGGGTACGAACACTGAAGCTTTCTTT
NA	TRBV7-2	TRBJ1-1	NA	CASSLTGRREAFF	TGTGCCAGCAGCTTAACAGGACGGAGAGAAGCTTTCTTT
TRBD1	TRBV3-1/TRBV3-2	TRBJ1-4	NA	CASSQATGGKLFF	TGTGCCAGCAGCCAAGCGACAGGGGGAAAACTGTTTTTT
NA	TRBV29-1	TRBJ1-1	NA	CSVGTGNTEAFF	TGCAGCGTTGGGACGGGAAACACTGAAGCTTTCTTT
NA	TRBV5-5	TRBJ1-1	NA	CASSPGTFNTEAFF	TGTGCCAGCAGCCCCGGGACTTTCAACACTGAAGCTTTCTTT
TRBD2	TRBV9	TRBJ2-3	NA	CASSLGLAISTDTQYF	TGTGCCAGCAGCCTAGGACTAGCGATAAGCACAGATACGCAGTATTTT
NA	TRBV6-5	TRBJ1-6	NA	CASGGARGIDSPLHF	TGTGCCAGTGGGGGGGCCAGGGGCATAGATTCACCCCTCCACTTT
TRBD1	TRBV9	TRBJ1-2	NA	CASSVATGAGRDHGYTF	TGTGCCAGCAGCGTAGCTACAGGGGCAGGGCGAGATCATGGCTACACCTTC
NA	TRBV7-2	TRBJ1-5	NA	CASSPDLSWSQPQHF	TGTGCCAGCAGCCCCGACTTATCCTGGAGTCAGCCCCAGCATTTT
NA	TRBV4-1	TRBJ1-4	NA	CASSPLYGREENEKLFF	TGCGCCAGCAGCCCCTTATATGGCCGGGAGGAGAATGAAAAACTGTTTTTT
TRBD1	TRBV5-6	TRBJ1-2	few	CASSSALPGQGVGSYGYTF	TGTGCCAGCAGCTCTGCCCTTCCGGGACAGGGAGTGGGGAGCTATGGCTACACCTTC
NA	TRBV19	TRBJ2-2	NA	CASSTGTNTGELFF	TGTGCCAGTAGTACAGGCACGAACACCGGGGAGCTGTTTTTT
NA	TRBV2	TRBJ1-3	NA	CASSVRTASSGNTIYF	TGTGCCAGCAGTGTAAGGACAGCCAGCTCTGGAAACACCATATATTTT